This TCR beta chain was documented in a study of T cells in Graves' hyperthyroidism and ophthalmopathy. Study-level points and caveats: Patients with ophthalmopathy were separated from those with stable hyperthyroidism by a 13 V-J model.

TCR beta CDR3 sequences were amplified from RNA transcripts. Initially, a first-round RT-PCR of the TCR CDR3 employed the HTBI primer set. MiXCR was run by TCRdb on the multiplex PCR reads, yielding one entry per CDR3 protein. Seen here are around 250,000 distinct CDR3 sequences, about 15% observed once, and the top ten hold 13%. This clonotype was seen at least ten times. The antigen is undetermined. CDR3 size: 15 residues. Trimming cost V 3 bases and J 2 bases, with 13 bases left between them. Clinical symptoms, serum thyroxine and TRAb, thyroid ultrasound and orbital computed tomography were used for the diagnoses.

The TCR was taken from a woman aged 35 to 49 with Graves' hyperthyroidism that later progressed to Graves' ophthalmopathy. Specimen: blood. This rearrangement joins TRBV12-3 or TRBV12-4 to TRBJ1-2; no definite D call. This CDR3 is CASSLRRLLNYGYTF. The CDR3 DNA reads TGTGCCAGCAGTTTGCGACGGCTTCTAAACTATGGCTACACCTTC.